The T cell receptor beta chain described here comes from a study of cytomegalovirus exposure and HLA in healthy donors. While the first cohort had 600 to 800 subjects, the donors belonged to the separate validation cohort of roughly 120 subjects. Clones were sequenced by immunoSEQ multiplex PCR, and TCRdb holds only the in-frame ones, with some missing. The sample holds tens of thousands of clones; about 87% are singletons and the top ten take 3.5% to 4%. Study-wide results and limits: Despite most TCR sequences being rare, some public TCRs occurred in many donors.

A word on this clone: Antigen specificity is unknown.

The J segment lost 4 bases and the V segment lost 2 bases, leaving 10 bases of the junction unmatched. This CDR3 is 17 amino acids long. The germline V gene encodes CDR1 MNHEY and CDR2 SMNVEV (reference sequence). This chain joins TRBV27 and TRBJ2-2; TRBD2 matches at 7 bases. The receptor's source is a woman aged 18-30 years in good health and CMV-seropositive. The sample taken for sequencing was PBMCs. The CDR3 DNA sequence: TGTGCCAGCAGTTTAAGGTCGGCGGGAGCGGTCACCGGGGAGCTGTTTTTT. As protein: CASSLRSAGAVTGELFF.